The table lists the clone carrying this T cell receptor beta chain with a count of one. These data are taken from a study of CD8 T cells in Susac syndrome. Between the trimmed V and J ends, which lost 0 bases and 2 bases, there was a span of 18 bases. This CDR3 is 17 amino acids long. CDR1 and CDR2 (germline): SGHRS, YFSETQ. Recently defined diagnostic criteria for definite or probable disease were fulfilled by Susac syndrome patients. Negative isolation yielded CD4+ and CD8+ T cells, and FACS enriched TEMRA cells. Random hexamers were used to reverse transcribe the RNA input (about 0.45 to 1 ug). TCRdb re-analysed the immunoSEQ multiplex PCR reads in MiXCR, keeping a single row per CDR3 protein. The sample comprises approximately 260,000 distinct CDR3 sequences, 96% of which are singletons, and 0.095% to 0.12% rests with the top ten.

The sequencing input was CD4+ T cells from PBMCs. The TCR was taken from a human donor with Susac syndrome. The chain uses TRBV5-1 and TRBJ2-7; D is perhaps TRBD2 (7 bases). The CDR3 protein is CASSLERGAGSPYEQYF. The CDR3 DNA is TGCGCCAGCAGCTTGGAACGGGGGGCAGGGAGCCCCTACGAGCAGTACTTC.